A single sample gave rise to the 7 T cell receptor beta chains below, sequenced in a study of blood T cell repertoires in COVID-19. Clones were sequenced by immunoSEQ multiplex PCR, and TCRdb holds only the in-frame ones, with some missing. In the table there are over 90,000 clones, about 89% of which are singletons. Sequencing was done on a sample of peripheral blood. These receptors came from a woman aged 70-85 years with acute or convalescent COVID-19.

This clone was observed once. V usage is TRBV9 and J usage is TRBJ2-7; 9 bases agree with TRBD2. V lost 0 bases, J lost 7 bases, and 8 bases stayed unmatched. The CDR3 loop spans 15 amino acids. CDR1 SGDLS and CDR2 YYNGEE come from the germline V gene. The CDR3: CASSVGLAESREQYF. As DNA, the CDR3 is TGTGCCAGCAGCGTAGGACTAGCGGAATCGCGTGAGCAGTACTTC.

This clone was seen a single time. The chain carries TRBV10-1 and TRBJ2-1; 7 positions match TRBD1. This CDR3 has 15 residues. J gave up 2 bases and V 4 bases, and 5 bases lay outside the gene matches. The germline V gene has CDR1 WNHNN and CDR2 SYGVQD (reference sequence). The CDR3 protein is CASSAAGTAYNEQFF. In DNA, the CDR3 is TGCGCCAGCAGTGCGGCCGGGACAGCCTACAATGAGCAGTTCTTC.

CDR3 sequence: CASSKTGAQETQYF. CDR3 bases: TGTGCCAGCAGCAAGACAGGGGCTCAAGAGACCCAGTACTTC. The chain joins TRBV11-3 to TRBJ2-5; 8 nucleotides match TRBD1. V was clipped by 5 bases and J by 2 bases; unmatched bases: 4. Looked up from germline, CDR1 is SGHNT and CDR2 is YENEEA. The length of the CDR3 is 14 residues. Using reference TRBV11-3 and TRBJ2-5 for the parts outside the CDR3, the full variable domain is EAGVVQSPRYKIIEKKQPVAFWCNPISGHNTLYWYLQNLGQGPELLIRYENEEAVDDSQLPKDRFSAERLKGVDSTLKIQPAELGDSAVYLCASSKTGAQETQYFGPGTRLLVL.

CDR3 sequence (DNA): TGTGCCAGCAGTGAAGTTCCGGGTTCTGGAAACACCATATATTTT. Amino acid sequence: CASSEVPGSGNTIYF. V usage is TRBV2 and J usage is TRBJ1-3; D is ambiguous. Germline V gene data show CDR1 as SNHLY and CDR2 as FYNNEI. Between the trimmed V and J ends, which lost 1 base and 1 base, there was a span of 8 bases. This CDR3 comprises 15 residues. Full variable domain (missing parts from reference TRBV2 and TRBJ1-3): EPEVTQTPSHQVTQMGQEVILRCVPISNHLYFYWYRQILGQKVEFLVSFYNNEISEKSEIFDDQFSVERPDGSNFTLKIRSTKLEDSAMYFCASSEVPGSGNTIYFGEGSWLTVV.

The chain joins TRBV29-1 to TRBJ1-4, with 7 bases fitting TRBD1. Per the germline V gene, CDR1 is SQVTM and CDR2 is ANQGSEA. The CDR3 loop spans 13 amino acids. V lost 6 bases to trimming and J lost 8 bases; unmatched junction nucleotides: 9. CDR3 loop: CSVSGGPGEKLFF. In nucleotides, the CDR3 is TGCAGCGTCTCAGGGGGTCCCGGGGAAAAACTGTTTTTT.

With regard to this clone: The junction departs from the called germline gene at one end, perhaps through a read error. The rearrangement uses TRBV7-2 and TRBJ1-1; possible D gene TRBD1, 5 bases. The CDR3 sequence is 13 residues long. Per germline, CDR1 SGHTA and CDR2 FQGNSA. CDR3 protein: CASSLAGNPEAFF. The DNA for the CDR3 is TGTGCCAGCAGCCTGGCAGGGAACCCTGAAGCTTTCTTT.

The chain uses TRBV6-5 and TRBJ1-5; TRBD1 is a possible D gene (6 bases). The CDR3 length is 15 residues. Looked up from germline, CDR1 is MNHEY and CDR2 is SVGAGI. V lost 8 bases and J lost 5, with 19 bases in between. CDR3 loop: CASVGGRGNYQPQHF. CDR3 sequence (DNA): TGTGCCAGCGTCGGCGGCAGGGGTAACTATCAGCCCCAGCATTTT.